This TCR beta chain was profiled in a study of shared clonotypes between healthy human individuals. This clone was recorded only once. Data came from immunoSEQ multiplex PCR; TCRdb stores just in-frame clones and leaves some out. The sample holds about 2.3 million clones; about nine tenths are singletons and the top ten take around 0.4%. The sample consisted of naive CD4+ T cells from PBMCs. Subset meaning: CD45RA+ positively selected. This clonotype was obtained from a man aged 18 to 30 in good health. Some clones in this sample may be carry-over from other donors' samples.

In DNA, the CDR3 is TGTGCCAGCAGCTTGGTTCCGGGGCCGCAAGAGACCCAGTACTTC. It translates to CASSLVPGPQETQYF. The chain has TRBV5-8 and TRBJ2-5; D tentatively fits TRBD1 or TRBD2 (5 bases each). The germline V gene encodes CDR1 SGHTS and CDR2 YDEGEE. Trimming left V 0 bases short and J 2 bases short, with 11 bases between. CDR3 length: 15 amino acids.